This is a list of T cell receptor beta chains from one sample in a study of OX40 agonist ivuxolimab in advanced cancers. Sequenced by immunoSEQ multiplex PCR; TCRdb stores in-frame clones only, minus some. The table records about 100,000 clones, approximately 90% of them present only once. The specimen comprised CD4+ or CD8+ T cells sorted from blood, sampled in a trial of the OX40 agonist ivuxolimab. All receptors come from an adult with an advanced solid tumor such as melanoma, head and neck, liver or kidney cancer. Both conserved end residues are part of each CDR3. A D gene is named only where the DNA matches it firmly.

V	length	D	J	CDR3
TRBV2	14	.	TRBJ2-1	CASSELTGTDEQFF
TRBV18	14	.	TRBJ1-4	CASSPVDIRGELFF
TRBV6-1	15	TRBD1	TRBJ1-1	CASSAPTGVNTEAFF
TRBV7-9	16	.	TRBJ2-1	CASSAGGGSRYNEQFF
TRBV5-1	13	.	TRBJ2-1	CASSLAPGDEQFF
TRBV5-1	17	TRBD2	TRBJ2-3	CASSLARGGRGTDTQYF
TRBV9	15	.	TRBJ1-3	CASSADRLTGNTIYF
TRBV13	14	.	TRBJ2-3	CATNSRLAGNTQYF
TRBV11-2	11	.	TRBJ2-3	CASSFTDTQYF
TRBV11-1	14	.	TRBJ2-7	CASSRTTSSYEQYF
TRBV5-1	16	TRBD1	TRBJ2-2	CASTLASGGITGELFF
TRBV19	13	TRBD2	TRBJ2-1	CASSGNRYNEQFF
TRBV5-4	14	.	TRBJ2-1	CASTTSMGYDEQFF
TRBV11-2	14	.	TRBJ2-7	CASSLGVGLYEQYF
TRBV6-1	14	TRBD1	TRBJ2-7	CASRPGQGGYEQYF
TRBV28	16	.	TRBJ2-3	CASSSASGTGTDTQYF
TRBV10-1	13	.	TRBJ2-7	CASSAGPTYEQYF
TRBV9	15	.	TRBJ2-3	CASSSFERGTDTQYF
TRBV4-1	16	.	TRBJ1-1	CASSRLLPPGGREAFF
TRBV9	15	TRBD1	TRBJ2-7	CASSLDRGASYEQYF
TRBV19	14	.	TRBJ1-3	CASTPGVRGNTIYF
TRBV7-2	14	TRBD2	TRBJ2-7	CASSLTGLATSRYF
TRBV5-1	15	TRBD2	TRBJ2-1	CASSLGAGVEDEQFF
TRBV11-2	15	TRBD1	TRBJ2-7	CASSTGGAYAYEQYF
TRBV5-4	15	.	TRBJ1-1	CASSFGQSFNTEAFF
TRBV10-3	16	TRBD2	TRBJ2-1	CAISEGLAGAYNEQFF
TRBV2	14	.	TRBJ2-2	CASSDRGGLRELFF
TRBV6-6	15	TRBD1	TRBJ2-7	CASSYLIRGPHEQYF
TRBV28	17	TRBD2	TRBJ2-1	CASSLHPSGVSYNEQFF
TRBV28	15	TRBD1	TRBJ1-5	CASNDRGRSNQPQHF
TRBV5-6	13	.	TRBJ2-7	CASSPRGDREQYF
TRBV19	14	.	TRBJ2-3	CASSIGSTGDTQYF
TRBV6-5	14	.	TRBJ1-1	CASRRAAGNTEAFF
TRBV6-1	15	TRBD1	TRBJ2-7	CASRVRQGATHEQYF
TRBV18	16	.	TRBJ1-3	CASSPIPGASGNTIYF
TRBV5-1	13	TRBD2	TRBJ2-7	CASSLGLAGGQYF
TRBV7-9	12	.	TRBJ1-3	CASRGGGNTIYF
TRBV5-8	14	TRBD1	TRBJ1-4	CAPGQGATNEKLFF
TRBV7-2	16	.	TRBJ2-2	CASSSKGSGITGELFF